The following is a T cell receptor beta chain sequence with its context. Which antigen it targets is not known. A much larger clonotype is one base distant, so this may be a read error. Libraries of naive CD8 T cells were built from anywhere between about 19,000 and 1,000,000 sorted cells, with 10%, 30% or 50% of the purified RNA used. On a BD FACSAria II, naive CD8 T cells were FACS-sorted as CD8+CD4-CCR7+CD45RA+ and collected into RLT Plus buffer. Roughly ten TCR copies' worth of Jurkat RNA were spiked into about 19,000-1,100,000 naive CD8 T cell samples to test detection sensitivity. CD8 T cells were enriched using RosetteSep CD8+ T Cell Enrichment Cocktail and Ficoll-Paque, and the enriched cells then underwent ACK red cell lysis. The germline V gene supplies CDR1 MNHEY and CDR2 SVGAGI. Reading from cysteine to phenylalanine, the CDR3 counts 13 amino acids. Only the CDR3 DNA stays, 39 bases, in frame from base 1. V is pruned by 9 bases and J by 6 bases, leaving 5 bases of the junction without a gene match.

This sample is part of a study of molecular identifiers for immune sequencing clone quantification (dated by TCRdb to the late 2010s). Context from the whole study: In a replicate experiment, RNA from 20,000 or 100,000 naive CD8 T cells was split into five aliquots, four of which were sequenced. The study was a methods study using CD8 T cells to benchmark molecular-identifier clustering-based TCR repertoire sequencing (MIDCIRS) and TCR RNA copy counting.

Library construction relied on PCR. TCRdb records Illumina HiSeq 4000 as the sequencer. Preparation of bulk TCR libraries followed a previously described approach, with the TCR primers listed in Table S5. Total RNA was purified with the Qiagen AllPrep DNA/RNA kit. Before analysis, reads from multiple sequencing runs of one library were combined. Processing in the source paper ran as follows. Reads were retained only if an exact TCR constant sequence was present, and the retained reads were trimmed to 150 nt and grouped according to their 12-nt molecular barcodes. Reads inside each barcode group were sub-clustered using a 15% Levenshtein threshold, and a quality-weighted consensus sequence was constructed for each RNA molecule. Non-functional sequences were removed, as were lower-count sequences one edit away from another. Based on fitting two negative binomial distributions, any barcode sub-cluster with under 20% of the maximum read count was discarded. Using fastp trimming at Q25 and MiXCR clonotype assembly, TCRdb reanalyzed the public sequencing data and kept in-frame beta chains. When rows share a CDR3 protein, they turn into one entry using the most common DNA and genes. It is TCRdb's table, rather than the study itself, that gives the V and J calls and clone size. The sample table shows 60,000 to 70,000 distinct CDR3 sequences, and over 15% are seen once. About 1.5% of the sample goes to the ten largest clones.

What the authors observed across the whole study: Spiked-in Jurkat TCR RNA (10 copies' worth), which is not part of the donor repertoire, was contained in the naive libraries. In CMV-specific effector cells, clones with more than 20 RNA copies contained over 99% of molecules, whereas in naive cells such clones contained under 1% of molecules. When barcode sub-clustering was left out, chimeric consensus sequences inflated TCR diversity, with chimeras reaching as high as 47%. Spiked-in Jurkat TCR RNA equal to a single cell's worth was reported to be detectable even within one million naive CD8 T cells. Identical TCR molecules sharing a barcode could cause highly expanded clone sizes to be underestimated. Around 2.8 recovered TCR RNA copies per cell were obtained by modeling, versus about ten by digital PCR, implying a capture efficiency of about 30%.

The specimen sequenced was naive CD8+ T cells from blood, with Jurkat cell RNA spiked in. What this sample's cell subset or site label stands for: FACS-sorted CD8+CD4-CCR7+CD45RA+ naive T cells. This chain is built from TRBV6-5 and TRBJ2-1, with TRBD2 identical over 10 junction bases. The receptor was derived from a human donor in good health. Some libraries in this study had Jurkat cell RNA spiked in. The encoded CDR3 is CASLAGESNEQFF. The nucleotide sequence reads as follows: TGTGCCAGTCTAGCGGGAGAGAGCAATGAGCAGTTCTTC.